Reported below is one T cell receptor (beta chain). Its antigen is unidentified. The CDR3 loop spans 18 amino acids. CDR1 SGHVS and CDR2 FQNEAQ come from the germline V gene. With V trimmed by 1 base and J by 2 bases, 11 bases remained unmatched. These data belong to a study of cytotoxic CD8 clonotypes in ibrutinib-treated CLL. With sequencing, the targeted depth ranged from 1 in 200,000 to 1 in 1 million T cells. Sequencing was performed with immunoSEQ multiplex PCR; in TCRdb, only in-frame clones are kept and a portion is missing. The sample holds 200,000 or so clones, just under 80% seen once. Regarding the study as a whole: Having risen at ibrutinib response, clonality had fallen back toward baseline by progression.

The V and J genes are TRBV7-8 and TRBJ2-7; TRBD2 matches at 10 bases. The TCR was taken from a human donor with chronic lymphocytic leukemia. Sample: PBMCs, taken after 12 months of ibrutinib treatment. The CDR3 sequence: CASSLGRTLAGETYEQYF. CDR3 in DNA: TGTGCCAGCAGCTTAGGAAGGACTCTAGCGGGAGAAACCTACGAGCAGTACTTC.